Following are 24 T cell receptor beta chains from one sample sequenced in a study of blood T cell repertoires in COVID-19. The table came from immunoSEQ multiplex PCR; TCRdb's copy has only in-frame clones and leaves some out. The sample records 150,000 to 200,000 clones, around 82% being singletons. The sample was PBMCs or T cells enriched from blood (not recorded which). These TCRs come from a woman in her fifties or sixties with acute COVID-19.

This rearrangement joins TRBV4-1 to TRBJ1-1; D uncertain. This CDR3 has 12 amino acids. Trimming took off 7 bases at V and 4 bases at J, with 10 bases between the two ends. Germline CDR1 is MGHRA and CDR2 is YSYEKL. This CDR3 reads CASNFPGTEAFF. The CDR3, as DNA: TGCGCCAGCAACTTTCCGGGCACTGAAGCTTTCTTT.

This chain joins TRBV28 and TRBJ1-2; D gene uncertain. The CDR3 has 17 amino acids. V gave up 1 base and J gave up 2 bases, with 17 bases separating them. CDR1 is MDHEN, CDR2 SYDVKM, per germline. CDR3 sequence reads: CASSLSGTADGNYGYTF. The CDR3 DNA reads TGTGCCAGCAGTTTATCTGGAACGGCCGACGGGAACTATGGCTACACCTTC.

This chain links TRBV11-2 with TRBJ2-5, with D possibly being TRBD1 (5 bases). This CDR3 region has 17 residues. The V end was cut by 0 bases, the J end by 5 bases, with 19 bases between. Germline loops: CDR1 SGHAT, CDR2 FQNNGV. The CDR3 protein is CASSLDHAGPVFETQYF. The CDR3 DNA reads as TGTGCCAGCAGCTTAGATCATGCAGGGCCCGTATTCGAGACCCAGTACTTC.

The gene calls are TRBV6-5 and TRBJ1-2; a weak D match, TRBD1 (5 bases). The germline CDR1 and CDR2 sequences are MNHEY and SVGAGI. The CDR3 totals 12 residues. V was clipped by 5 bases and J by 2 bases, with 6 bases between them. In DNA form, the CDR3 reads TGTGCCAGCAGTCCAGGGAACTATGGCTACACCTTC. Translating it yields CASSPGNYGYTF.

The V gene is TRBV11-3, the J gene TRBJ2-2; 10 bases agree with TRBD2. The V segment lost 0 bases and the J segment 4 bases; nucleotides outside the gene matches: 11. The CDR3 is made up of 19 amino acids. Germline CDR1 and CDR2: SGHNT and YENEEA. The CDR3 region has the DNA TGTGCCAGCAGCTTAGACCTAGCGGGAGAGGGAATAGCCACCGGGGAGCTGTTTTTT. Protein sequence: CASSLDLAGEGIATGELFF.

CDR3 region: CSASVDEQFF. DNA of the CDR3: TGCAGTGCCAGCGTCGATGAGCAGTTCTTC. The chain employs TRBV20-1 and TRBJ2-1; D not resolved. The CDR3 has 10 amino acids. Germline V gene lookup returns CDR1 DFQATT and CDR2 SNEGSKA (reference sequence). Trimming shortened V by 6 bases and J by 8 bases, and 8 bases separated the two germline ends.

The gene calls are TRBV6-5 and TRBJ1-5, with D perhaps matching TRBD1 (5 bases). Trimming shortened V by 6 bases and J by 5 bases, and 11 bases separated the two germline ends. Per germline, CDR1 MNHEY and CDR2 SVGAGI. This CDR3 has 13 amino acids. The CDR3 bases are TGTGCCAGCAGCCCCAGGGATTATCAGCCCCAGCATTTT. This translates into CASSPRDYQPQHF.

The chain carries TRBV21-1 and TRBJ2-1; TRBD1, as called in the table, went unchecked against the DNA. TRBV21-1 is a known pseudogene. CDR3 length: 14 residues. The CDR3 sequence: CANRPGQGTNEQFF. Written as DNA, the CDR3 is TGTGCTAACAGGCCGGGACAGGGGACCAATGAGCAGTTCTTC.

The J gene is TRBJ2-2, the V gene TRBV10-3; 11 bases match TRBD2. Per the germline V gene, CDR1 is ENHRY and CDR2 is SYGVKD. J was trimmed by 6 bases and V by 4 bases; bases with no gene match: 13. CDR3 length: 18 amino acids. The CDR3 coding sequence is TGTGCCATCAGTGGCCGACCATTACTAGCGGGAGTCTCCGGGGAGCTGTTTTTT. This encodes CAISGRPLLAGVSGELFF.

The rearrangement uses TRBV27 and TRBJ1-5; D is possibly TRBD1 (5 bases). Germline CDR1 reads MNHEY; CDR2 reads SMNVEV (reference sequence). The CDR3 is 14 residues long. V lost 5 bases to trimming and J lost 7 bases, with 15 bases between them. CDR3 in amino acids: CASSIQGKGQPQHF. In DNA form, the CDR3 reads TGTGCCAGCAGTATTCAGGGTAAGGGGCAGCCCCAGCATTTT.

The chain uses TRBV6-1 and TRBJ2-7; D might be TRBD2 (6 bases). V shed 4 bases and J shed 3 bases, with 19 bases lying between them. Germline V lookup: CDR1 MNHNS, CDR2 SASEGT. CDR3 size: 16 residues. The CDR3 region has the DNA TGTGCCAGCAGTGTACGAACTAGCTCAAGGATCTACGAGCAGTACTTC. Translating it yields CASSVRTSSRIYEQYF.

The chain combines TRBV5-1 with TRBJ2-6; weak D call: TRBD2 (6 bases). Germline assignment: CDR1 SGHRS and CDR2 YFSETQ. The ends were cut back, 2 bases at V and 3 bases at J, with 21 bases in the middle. CDR3 length equals 19 residues. CDR3 sequence (DNA): TGCGCCAGCAGCTTCAGTAGGAGGGACTCAGTTTTTGGGGCCAACGTCCTGACTTTC. Protein: CASSFSRRDSVFGANVLTF.

The CDR3 coding sequence is TGCGCCAGCAGTGAGCCCCGGAGCACTGAAGCTTTCTTT. This codes for CASSEPRSTEAFF. This chain links TRBV10-2 with TRBJ1-1; D is ambiguous. V lost 2 bases, J lost 4 bases, and 8 bases lay in between. Germline V gene data show CDR1 as WSHSY and CDR2 as SAAADI. CDR3 length equals 13 residues.

Worth noting for this clone: Without the conserved terminal phenylalanine or tryptophan, this CDR3 likely stems from a read error. It is unclear where the CDR3 begins or ends on the DNA, so no DNA is shown, and the CDR3 is as TCRdb lists it. CDR3 residues: CAWSRIVGLALI. The V gene is TRBV30, the J gene TRBJ1-2. The germline CDR1 and CDR2 sequences are GTSNPN and SVGIG (reference sequence). With termini counted, the CDR3 has 12 amino acids.

V usage is TRBV19 and J usage is TRBJ1-1; 8 bases line up with TRBD1. In germline, CDR1 is LNHDA, CDR2 SQIVND (reference sequence). Losses at the gene ends were 10 bases for V and 11 bases for J; bases not matched to a gene: 9. The CDR3 runs 11 residues. CDR3 in amino acids: CATLRTGRAFF. The CDR3 DNA follows: TGTGCCACCCTGAGGACAGGGCGGGCTTTCTTT. The full variable domain, in which reference TRBV19 and TRBJ1-1 provide the parts outside the CDR3, is DGGITQSPKYLFRKEGQNVTLSCEQNLNHDAMYWYRQDPGQGLRLIYYSQIVNDFQKGDIAEGYSVSREKKESFPLTVTSAQKNPTAFYLCATLRTGRAFFGQGTRLTVV.

This chain uses TRBV5-1 with TRBJ2-3; TRBD2 matches 8 bases. Germline-derived CDR1 and CDR2 are SGHRS and YFSETQ. The CDR3 sequence is 17 residues long. The V gene end was trimmed by 2 bases and the J gene end by 4 bases; junction bases not matched to a gene: 12. The CDR3 protein is CASSLITPGLGADTQYF. The DNA of the CDR3 is TGCGCCAGCAGCTTAATTACTCCGGGACTAGGCGCAGATACGCAGTATTTT.

This clone was detected only once. The J gene is TRBJ1-2, the V gene TRBV5-1, with a tentative D call TRBD1 (5 bases). CDR3 size: 16 residues. V was trimmed by 2 bases and J by 6 bases, leaving 20 bases between them. Germline CDR1 is SGHRS and CDR2 is YFSETQ. CDR3: CASSFGARVLSHGYTF. The CDR3 DNA follows: TGCGCCAGCAGCTTCGGCGCCAGGGTTCTATCGCATGGCTACACCTTC.

The chain employs TRBV30 and TRBJ2-2; D gene uncertain. V lost 0 bases, J lost 8 bases, and 10 bases lay in between. CDR1 is GTSNPN, CDR2 SVGIG, per germline (reference sequence). This CDR3 is built from 13 residues. The CDR3 DNA sequence: TGTGCCTGGAGTGTAATGGCGGCGGGGGAGCTGTTTTTT. Protein product: CAWSVMAAGELFF. Looking up the rest from reference TRBV30 and TRBJ2-2 gives the full variable domain: SQTIHQWPATLVQPVGSPLSLECTVEGTSNPNLYWYRQAAGRGLQLLFYSVGIGQISSEVPQNLSASRPQDRQFILSSKKLLLSDSGFYLCAWSVMAAGELFFGEGSRLTVL.

The chain uses TRBV4-2 and TRBJ1-1, with a possible D match to TRBD1 (5 bases). CDR3 size: 14 residues. V was pared by 0 bases and J by 4 bases, with 9 bases between. Germline V gene data show CDR1 as LGHNA and CDR2 as YNFKEQ. The CDR3 is CASSQDPGPTEAFF. Written as DNA, the CDR3 is TGTGCCAGCAGCCAAGACCCAGGGCCCACTGAAGCTTTCTTT.

The CDR3, as DNA: TGTGCCAGCAGAGGACAGGCGGGCTACACCTTC. Its protein product is CASRGQAGYTF. The V and J genes are TRBV27 and TRBJ1-2; 7 bases align to TRBD1. With V trimmed by 6 bases and J by 8 bases, 3 bases remained unmatched. CDR1 MNHEY and CDR2 SMNVEV come from the germline V gene (reference sequence). The CDR3 is 11 amino acids.

V gene TRBV3-1 (or the pseudogene TRBV3-2) combines with J gene TRBJ1-4, with a weak D call TRBD1 (5 bases). The length of the CDR3 is 17 residues. Trimming shortened V by 2 bases and J by 8 bases, and 21 bases separated the two germline ends. The germline CDR1 and CDR2 sequences are LGHDT and YNNKEL (reference sequence). The CDR3 DNA sequence: TGTGCCAGCAGCCAATCAGGGCGCCCCGAAGGAAAAGAAAAACTGTTTTTT. It codes for CASSQSGRPEGKEKLFF.

This chain joins TRBV30 and TRBJ1-6; D remains unclear. Germline V gene lookup returns CDR1 GTSNPN and CDR2 SVGIG (reference sequence). Trimming shortened V by 5 bases and J by 2 bases, and 7 bases separated the two germline ends. The CDR3 is 13 residues long. As DNA, the CDR3 is TGTGCCTGGGACCGCGCCTATAATTCACCCCTCCACTTT. The encoded protein is CAWDRAYNSPLHF.

The rearrangement joins TRBV3-1 (or the pseudogene TRBV3-2) to TRBJ2-3; 8 bases are shared with TRBD1. Germline V gene lookup returns CDR1 LGHDT and CDR2 YNNKEL (reference sequence). Losses at the gene ends were 4 bases for V and 5 bases for J; bases not matched to a gene: 14. The CDR3 has 17 amino acids. The CDR3 reads CASSPPDRGNFGDTQYF. For the CDR3, the DNA is TGTGCCAGCAGCCCCCCCGACAGGGGAAATTTCGGAGATACGCAGTATTTT.

The chain links TRBV19 to TRBJ1-2; unclear D gene. The germline V and J ends were trimmed by 0 bases and 0 bases, with 2 bases remaining between them. This CDR3 comprises 13 residues. Germline values: CDR1 LNHDA, CDR2 SQIVND (reference sequence). The CDR3 sequence is CASSIDSNYGYTF. CDR3 bases: TGTGCCAGTAGTATAGACTCTAACTATGGCTACACCTTC.